The sequence of this TCR beta chain was determined in a study of blood T cells in healthy people across ages. The table lists this clonotype with many counts. Germline V gene data show CDR1 as SGHDT and CDR2 as YYEEEE. With 5 bases removed from V and 7 bases from J, the gap between germline ends came to 12 bases. This CDR3 is 12 amino acids long. Then a second PCR, running about 6 to 12 cycles, was carried out with a sample-barcoded 5' primer and a J-beta primer mix. MiXCR, run by TCRdb on the 5' RACE reads, gives a single entry per CDR3 protein. The sample has around 800,000 distinct CDR3 sequences, approximately 53% seen once.

Sequenced sample: blood. V gene TRBV5-6 combines with J gene TRBJ1-1; D might be TRBD1 (5 bases). The TCR comes from a man older than 75 in good health. For the CDR3, the DNA is TGTGCCAGCAGGGACTCGGGGGATGAAGCTTTCTTT. This gives the protein CASRDSGDEAFF.